The present entry profiles one T cell receptor (beta chain) with its context. Its cognate antigen has yet to be identified. The CDR3 holds 15 amino acids from the cysteine to the phenylalanine. A DNA sequence was not provided. For CDR1 and CDR2, the germline V gene lists MDHEN and SYDVKM. The entry originates in a study of monozygotic twins with inflammatory bowel disease (dated by TCRdb to 2018 to 2020). Regarding the research as a whole: A total of roughly 28 monozygotic twin pairs were included in the full study, comprising nine German pairs (four IBD-concordant, five IBD-discordant) and 19 IBD-discordant Danish pairs. Disease-associated traits were sought mainly through comparisons between IBD patients and their genetically identical healthy co-twins within discordant pairs. Each individual had, on average, about 151 000 unique TCRalpha sequences and 181 000 unique TCRbeta sequences available for analysis. Study-level results and caveats: Background noise and inter-individual variability may have been introduced into the repertoires by the differing immunosuppressive treatments among patients. The results gave no support for a single strong signal or clonotype linked to IBD. The analysis was unable to tell apart different T cell subtypes. Fewer clonotypes were shared with other individuals by IBD patients than by healthy twins, most markedly in patients showing signs of disease activity. A decrease in TCRbeta repertoire diversity, as measured by inverse Simpson index, was observed in IBD patients compared with their healthy co-twins. Concordant and discordant twins showed no difference in repertoire similarity, possibly because of limited statistical power.

The library was made by 5' RACE. The input for every TCR library was 3500 ng of total RNA. cDNA was synthesized with SMARTScribe reverse transcriptase in eight separate reactions per sample. Unique molecular identifiers containing a 6-nucleotide sample barcode were introduced through template switching during cDNA synthesis. TCRalpha and TCRbeta cDNA was amplified by two nested PCRs of about 15 and 9 cycles, with bead purification after each PCR. Before amplification, cDNA was treated with uracil DNA-glycosylase and purified using the QIAquick PCR purification kit. The second PCR was the step at which Illumina TruSeq-compatible adapters and sample-specific barcodes were added. TapeStation and Qubit were used to check library quality and concentration, and about 5.2 ng of each library went into the pool. Sequencing of the pooled libraries was done on an Illumina HiSeq2500 single-index Rapid Run using custom sequencing primers and 2 x 100 bp reads. In the authors' own workflow: MiGEC version 1.2.6 was used for UMI-based consensus assembly to correct PCR and sequencing errors. MiXCR version 2.1.1 was used to carry out V(D)J alignment, clonotype assembly and CDR3 extraction. Normalisation of gene usage, clonotype sharing and MAIT/NKT TCR abundance was achieved by analysing the top 1000, 10 000 and 20 000 clonotypes per sample. Diversity was computed as the inverse Simpson index with the vegan R package after downsampling to 27 000 UMIs. Statistical testing used paired Mann-Whitney U tests on the discordant twin pairs and applied Benjamini-Hochberg correction for multiple testing. After the reads were reprocessed by TCRdb, one entry was made per CDR3 protein sequence, with no DNA. In this record, the V and J calls reflect TCRdb's handling and not the investigators' own analysis. The data table for this sample lists around 210,000 distinct CDR3 sequences. The ten largest clones take up 7.5% to 9.5% of the sample.

From each donor, an approximately 2.5 ml peripheral blood sample was collected into PAXgene tubes and kept at -80 degrees C. Total RNA was isolated from whole blood with the PAXgene blood miRNA kit on an automated QIAcube, without T cell sorting. Peripheral blood from monozygotic twin pairs, either concordant or discordant for inflammatory bowel disease, underwent deep TCRalpha and TCRbeta repertoire profiling that used unique molecular barcoding. Smoking habits were recorded for all twin pairs, with individuals classified as current, former or never smokers. Sequencing input: blood. The V and J genes are TRBV28 and TRBJ2-3; TCRdb outputs TRBD1, but without DNA this stays unchecked. This clonotype originated in a human donor with ulcerative colitis or Crohn's disease, or a healthy co-twin of an affected twin (not recorded which). CDR3 reads: CASSFRGGGTDTQYF.